This T cell receptor beta chain was obtained from a study of blood T cell repertoires in COVID-19. Study details: PBMCs, B-cell-depleted T cells, or T cells provided the cDNA or gDNA that made up the material.

Assignments of participants to cohorts depended upon their own reported clinical history. Two negative PCRs, clearance, or symptom resolution characterized the recovered Cohort 3 donors. Authors' processing steps: Reference gene primer amplification in the assay estimated nucleated cell counts. TCRdb's copy holds only in-frame clones and misses some; the assay was immunoSEQ multiplex PCR. That table supplies the V and J calls and clone size; D and trimming were determined from the DNA. The data show about 350,000 clones, more than 75% seen once. The clonotype originates from a woman between 25 and 40 years old who had recovered from COVID-19. Sequenced input: PBMCs or T cells enriched from blood (not recorded which).

The CDR3: CASSYSTVGSYGYTF. In DNA, the CDR3 is TGTGCCAGCAGTTACTCAACGGTGGGGAGCTATGGCTACACCTTC. The chain has TRBV6-5 and TRBJ1-2; D gene uncertain. The CDR3 runs to 15 residues. Trimming took off 0 bases at V and 4 bases at J, with 12 bases between the two ends. CDR1 MNHEY and CDR2 SVGAGI come from the germline V gene.